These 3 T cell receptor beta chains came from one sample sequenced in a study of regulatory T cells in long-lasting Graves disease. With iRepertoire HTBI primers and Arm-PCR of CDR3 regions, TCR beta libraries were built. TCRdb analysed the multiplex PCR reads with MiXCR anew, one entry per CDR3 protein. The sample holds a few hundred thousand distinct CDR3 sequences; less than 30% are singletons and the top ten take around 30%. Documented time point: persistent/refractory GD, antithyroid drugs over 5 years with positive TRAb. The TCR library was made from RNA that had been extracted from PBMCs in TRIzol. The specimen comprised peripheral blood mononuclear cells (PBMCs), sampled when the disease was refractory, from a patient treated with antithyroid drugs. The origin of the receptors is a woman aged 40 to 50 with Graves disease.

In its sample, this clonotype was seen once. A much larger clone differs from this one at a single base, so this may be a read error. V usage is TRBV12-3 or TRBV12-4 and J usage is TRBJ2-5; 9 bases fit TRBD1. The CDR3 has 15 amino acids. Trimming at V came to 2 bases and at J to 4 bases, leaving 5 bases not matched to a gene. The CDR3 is CASSLPDRGRETQYF. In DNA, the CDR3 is TGTGCCAGCAGTTTACCGGACAGGGGCCGAGAGACCCAGTACTTC.

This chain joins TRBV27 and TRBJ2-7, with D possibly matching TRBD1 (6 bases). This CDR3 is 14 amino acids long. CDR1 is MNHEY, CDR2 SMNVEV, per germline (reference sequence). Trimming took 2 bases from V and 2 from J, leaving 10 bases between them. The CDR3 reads CASSLGQRAYEQYF. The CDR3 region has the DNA TGTGCCAGCAGTTTAGGACAGAGAGCCTACGAGCAGTACTTC.

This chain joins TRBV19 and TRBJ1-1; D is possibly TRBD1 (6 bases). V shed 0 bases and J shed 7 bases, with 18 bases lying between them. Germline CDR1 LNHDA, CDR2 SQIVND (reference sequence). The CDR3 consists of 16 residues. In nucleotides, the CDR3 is TGTGCCAGTAGTATAGATCAACAGGGAAGGGGCGATGAAGCTTTCTTT. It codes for CASSIDQQGRGDEAFF.